This TCR beta chain derives from a study of blood T cell repertoires in COVID-19. Study summary: Sites across the United States, Italy and Spain contributed samples from acute and convalescent COVID-19.

As handled by the study authors: The assay estimated nucleated cells by amplifying reference gene primers. The table came from immunoSEQ multiplex PCR; TCRdb's copy has only in-frame clones and leaves some out. From that table come the V and J calls and clone size; the DNA was used to work out D and trimming. The sample has under 200,000 clones; 90% are singletons. Germline lookup yields CDR1 LGHNA and CDR2 YSLEER. V shed 3 bases, J shed 2 bases, and the junction held 10 bases outside the gene matches. The CDR3 runs 18 residues. The sequence came from a man aged 50 to 59 with acute or convalescent COVID-19. The sample taken for sequencing was peripheral blood. The chain employs TRBV4-3 and TRBJ2-6; 7 nucleotides line up with TRBD1. Here the CDR3 reads CASSHAYNTGAGANVLTF. The CDR3 DNA follows: TGCGCCAGCAGCCATGCCTATAATACAGGGGCTGGGGCCAACGTCCTGACTTTC.